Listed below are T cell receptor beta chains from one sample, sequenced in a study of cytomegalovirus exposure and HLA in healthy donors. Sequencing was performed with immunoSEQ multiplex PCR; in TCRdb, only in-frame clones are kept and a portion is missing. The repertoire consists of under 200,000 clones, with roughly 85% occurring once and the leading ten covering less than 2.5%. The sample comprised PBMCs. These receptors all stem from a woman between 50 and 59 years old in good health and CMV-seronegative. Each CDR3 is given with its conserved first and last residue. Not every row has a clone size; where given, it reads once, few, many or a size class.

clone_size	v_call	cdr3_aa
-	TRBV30	CAWSVSGRGRREQYF
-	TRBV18	CASSPESGVYSNQPQHF
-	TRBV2	CASSHRGSSYKQYF
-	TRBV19	CASSIGRGYEQYF
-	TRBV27	CASNPPAREMFSYEQYF
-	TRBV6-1	CASTPWQGLNTEAFF
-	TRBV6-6	CAVGLAGGTYNEQFF
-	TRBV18	CASSPPLQNTEAFF
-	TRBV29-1	CSVGQGRGYEQYF
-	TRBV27	CASSLGGQGPQHF
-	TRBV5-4	CASSLSRNTEAFF
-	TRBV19	CASSSRTSGMSYEQYF
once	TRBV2	CASREQGTLSYNEQFF
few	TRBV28	CASTRALPSGNDYEQYF
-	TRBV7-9	CAARGSYNEQFF
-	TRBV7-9	CASSQMEGGADTQYF
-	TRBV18	CASSPLPPGQNQPQHF
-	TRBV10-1	CASSDLLAGEDNEQFF
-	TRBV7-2	CASSNDRGSTEAFF
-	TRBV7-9	CASSRGGGYTEAFF
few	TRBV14	CASSQGRRNEQFF
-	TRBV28	CASSLRQPGSVYEQYF
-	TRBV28	CASTPSLLAGIKSDEQYF
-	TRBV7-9	CASSLETPFYGYTF
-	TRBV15	CATSGGEVTGSHEQFF
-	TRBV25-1	CASSEAGQGDYGYTF
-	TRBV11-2	CASSSSPPNYGYTF
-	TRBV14	CASSQDLRRGNHEQYF
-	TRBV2	CASSENAGGNQPQHF
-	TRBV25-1	CASSERRQGSYSYNEQFF
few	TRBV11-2	CASSWDRTMNTEAFF
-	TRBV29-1	CSARSSGGEEAFF
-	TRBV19	CASTSRAGADTQYF
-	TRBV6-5	CASSTDRATGELFF
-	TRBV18	CASSPLAGEAFF
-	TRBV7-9	CSSGLTVEQYF
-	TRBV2	CASRARGVGETQYF
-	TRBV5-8	CASSPIREGRQLGYTF
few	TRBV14	CASSQDHTNYGYTF
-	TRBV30	CAWSVRVNQPQHF
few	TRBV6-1	CASSQQFTSTDTQYF
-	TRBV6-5	CASSYSGEGEQFF
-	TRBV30	CAWREQGALYGYTF
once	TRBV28	CASSRQGAFSPSGTNSYEQYF
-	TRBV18	CASSPAPGLAGIGQYF
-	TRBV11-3	CASSSSLAGGPGGELFF
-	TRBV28	CASSLRVAAEQYF
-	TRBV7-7	CASSPSGLAGRTDTQYF
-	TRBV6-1	CASSERQGAHEQYF